The rows below give T cell receptor beta chains drawn from one sample of a study of early stage breast cancer tumors. Some clones are missing from TCRdb's copy, which holds only in-frame ones; the method was immunoSEQ multiplex PCR. The sample contains some 5,800 clones, about 73% of which appear only once. Material for sequencing was normal breast tissue next to the tumor. Receptors were obtained from a person aged 40 to 49 with breast cancer. Both conserved end residues are trimmed from each CDR3. Part of the rows lack a size; the others show once, few, many or a class for expanded clones.

abundance | v_gene | CDR3aa
- | TRBV7-8 | ASSPFGRGSSYNEQF
- | TRBV5-1 | ASSQLQGDIQY
- | TRBV25-1 | ASDWCQGEIDEQY
medium-sized | TRBV6-1 | ASSEGGTSQPQH
- | TRBV7-9 | ASSLGYSEGDEQY
- | TRBV5-1 | ASSLDWTGGDYGYT
once | TRBV19 | ASSIAGGPFEQY
- | TRBV27 | ASSPPVGGRRDTQY
once | TRBV30 | AWSELAGRTDTQY
- | TRBV5-4 | ASSFLVSGELF
- | TRBV28 | ASSSGTSGRETQY
- | TRBV7-9 | ASSLEGSTDTQY
- | TRBV7-9 | ASSLDIGDTQY
- | TRBV7-8 | ASSSLLAGDVATDTQY
- | TRBV6-4 | AYTGAKQF
few | TRBV11-2 | ASSLDRGREQY
- | TRBV30 | AWRPLDYGYT
few | TRBV5-6 | ASSRLGLEAF
- | TRBV18 | ASSQGQGEDTQY
- | TRBV28 | ASSLRTGGEQY
once | TRBV11-3 | ASSDSTYEQY
- | TRBV19 | ASTPGLGETQY
- | TRBV5-1 | ASSSRDTTTDTQY
- | TRBV19 | ASSIVGIKGELF
- | TRBV27 | ASSLYGQDYPLH
- | TRBV7-2 | ASSSGSYLGNEQF
- | TRBV4-1 | ASSQGLAGASSGANVLT
- | TRBV7-9 | ASSPDGTSGRAGTDTQY
- | TRBV2 | ASRGGVGPGYEQY
few | TRBV12-5 | ASPGGRPQVRDTQY
- | TRBV7-8 | ASSGQGNTEAF
- | TRBV25-1 | ASSEVSLGDTEAF
- | TRBV7-6 | ASSLEVSVEKLF
- | TRBV27 | ASWSGLNTEAF
once | TRBV21-1 | ASSKEGLAALGAGTDTQY
- | TRBV12-5 | ASGFGRHTEAF
- | TRBV4-2 | ASSQGGLAGRETQY
few | TRBV5-1 | ASREQVGPNYGYT
- | TRBV28 | ASRTYGTGGTINEQF
- | TRBV7-9 | ASSGDGGRAAETQY
- | TRBV9 | ASSAAEGRATNEKLF
- | TRBV6-6 | ASSYSKLAGGNEQF
- | TRBV30 | AWSVASYEQY
large | TRBV2 | ASRTGTGGNIQY
- | TRBV4-1 | ASSQGRGAGAYNEQF
- | TRBV7-6 | ASSSGQGSTDTQY
- | TRBV11-1 | ASSPGLAGVSTGELF
- | TRBV5-1 | ASSLAGLAGGGTGELF
- | TRBV7-9 | ASSLEVGNSPLH
few | TRBV5-1 | ASSDQVSSYNEQF
- | TRBV7-7 | ASSSSPASRGANGYT
- | TRBV27 | ATKTSGRFIDEQF
few | TRBV7-2 | ASSLGGGTEAF
- | TRBV5-1 | ASKGPSGSKETQY
few | TRBV2 | ASSDRAYEQY
few | TRBV6-6 | ASSDRNYGYT